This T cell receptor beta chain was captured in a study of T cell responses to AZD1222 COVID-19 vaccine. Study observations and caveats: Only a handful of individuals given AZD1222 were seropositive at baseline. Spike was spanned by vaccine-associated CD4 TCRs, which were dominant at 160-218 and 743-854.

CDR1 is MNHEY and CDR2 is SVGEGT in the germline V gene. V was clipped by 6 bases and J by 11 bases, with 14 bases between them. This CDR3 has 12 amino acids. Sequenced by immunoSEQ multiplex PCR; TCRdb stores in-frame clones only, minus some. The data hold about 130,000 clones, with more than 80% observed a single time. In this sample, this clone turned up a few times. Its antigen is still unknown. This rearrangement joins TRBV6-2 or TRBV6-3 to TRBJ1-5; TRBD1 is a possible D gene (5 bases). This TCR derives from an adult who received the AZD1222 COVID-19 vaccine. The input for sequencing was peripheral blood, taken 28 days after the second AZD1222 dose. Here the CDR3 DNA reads TGTGCCAGCAGCATGACTATACAGGCCCAGCATTTT. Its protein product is CASSMTIQAQHF.